This TCR beta chain was recorded in a study of T cell responses to AZD1222 COVID-19 vaccine. A remark on this clone: Its antigen is not identified.

Study findings and constraints: It was only after the peak T cell response that any repertoires were sampled.

Here immunoSEQ multiplex PCR was the method, and the copy in TCRdb shows in-frame clones only, minus some. This repertoire shows about 150,000 clones, under 95% found once; its top ten account for 2.5% to 3.5%. Trimming removed 3 bases from V and 7 bases from J, with 5 bases in between. Per germline, CDR1 SNHLY and CDR2 FYNNEI. The length of the CDR3 is 11 residues. The V call is TRBV2, the J call TRBJ2-3; D is unresolved. The receptor was derived from an adult who received the AZD1222 COVID-19 vaccine. Sequenced material: peripheral blood, taken 28 days after the second AZD1222 dose. CDR3 region: CASSEAYTQYF. The DNA of the CDR3 is TGTGCCAGCAGTGAGGCGTATACGCAGTATTTT.